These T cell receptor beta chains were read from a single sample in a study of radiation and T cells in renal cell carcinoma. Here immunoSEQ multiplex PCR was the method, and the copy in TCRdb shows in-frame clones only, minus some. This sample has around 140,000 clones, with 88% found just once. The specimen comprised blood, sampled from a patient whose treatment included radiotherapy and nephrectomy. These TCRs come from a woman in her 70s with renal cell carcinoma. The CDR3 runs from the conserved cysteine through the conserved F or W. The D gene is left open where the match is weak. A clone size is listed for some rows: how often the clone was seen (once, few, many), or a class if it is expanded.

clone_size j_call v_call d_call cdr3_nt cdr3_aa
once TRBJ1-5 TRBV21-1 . TGTGCCAGCAGCTTAAGGGTCGCGGTAGTTCTTGGCAATCAGCCCCAGCATTTT CASSLRVAVVLGNQPQHF
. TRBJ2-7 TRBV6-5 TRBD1 TGTGCCAGCAGTTACCGGGACAGGCTCTCCTACGAGCAGTACTTC CASSYRDRLSYEQYF
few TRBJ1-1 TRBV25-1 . TGTGCCAGCACCGCCCCCATACCGGCCCTGAACACTGAAGCTTTCTTT CASTAPIPALNTEAFF
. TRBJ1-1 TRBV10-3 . TGTGCCATCAGTGCGTCACAGGGAGGCTCGGCGAACACTGAAGCTTTCTTT CAISASQGGSANTEAFF
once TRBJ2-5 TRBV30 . TGTGCCTGGGGCGGTGATTGGGGGGCAGAGACCCAGTACTTC CAWGGDWGAETQYF
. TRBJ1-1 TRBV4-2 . TGTGCCAGCAGCCTTCCAGGGTCAGGTAACACTGAAGCTTTCTTT CASSLPGSGNTEAFF
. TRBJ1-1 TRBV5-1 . TGCGCCAGCAGCTTGGCCGTGACGGCTGAAGCTTTCTTT CASSLAVTAEAFF
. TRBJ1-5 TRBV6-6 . TGTGCCAGCAGTTACGTACTAGGGGTGAGGAATCAGCCCCAGCATTTT CASSYVLGVRNQPQHF
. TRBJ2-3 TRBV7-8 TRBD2 TGTGCCAGCAGTTTCGGGACTAGCGGGGGGCGGGCAGATACGCAGTATTTT CASSFGTSGGRADTQYF
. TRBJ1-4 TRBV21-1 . TGTGCCAGCAGCAAAGCACGAGAAAAACTGTTTTTT CASSKAREKLFF
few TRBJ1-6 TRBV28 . TGTGCCAGCAGTTCCCCGGCCTTGGGGGGGCAAAATTCACCCCTCCACTTT CASSSPALGGQNSPLHF
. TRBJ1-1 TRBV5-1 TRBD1 TGCGCCAGCAGAACGGGACAGAAGAACACTGAAGCTTTCTTT CASRTGQKNTEAFF
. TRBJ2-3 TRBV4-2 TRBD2 TGTGCCAGCAGTCAGATGACTAGCGGGGGCACTGGAGATACGCAGTATTTT CASSQMTSGGTGDTQYF
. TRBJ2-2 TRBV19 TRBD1 TGTGCCAGTATCGGGACAGGGGGGACCGGGGAGCTGTTTTTT CASIGTGGTGELFF
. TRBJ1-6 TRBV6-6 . TGTGCCAGCAGTAGTTGGGGCAGCGATTCACCCCTCCACTTT CASSSWGSDSPLHF
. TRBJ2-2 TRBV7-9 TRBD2 TGTGCCAGCAGCCTTAAGACTAGCGGGGGATCCAACACCGGGGAGCTGTTTTTT CASSLKTSGGSNTGELFF
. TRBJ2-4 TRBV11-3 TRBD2 TGTGCCAGCAGCTTAAACAGCGGGGGCGCGGCGGCCAAAAACATTCAGTACTTC CASSLNSGGAAAKNIQYF
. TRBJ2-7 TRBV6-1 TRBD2 TGTGCCAGTAGAGCCGCGGGGGGGCCTGCAGAGCAGTACTTC CASRAAGGPAEQYF
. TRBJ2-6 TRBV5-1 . TGCGCCTCCCTATCTGGGGCCAACGTCCTGACTTTC CASLSGANVLTF
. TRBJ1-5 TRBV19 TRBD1 TGTGCCAGTAGACAGACAGGGAATCAGCCCCAGCATTTT CASRQTGNQPQHF
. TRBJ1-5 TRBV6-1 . TGTGCCAGCAGTGAGGAGGCAGGGAGGCGCAATCAGCCCCAGCATTTT CASSEEAGRRNQPQHF
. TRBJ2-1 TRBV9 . TGTGCCAGCAGCGTAGGCCAGGGGACTTACAATGAGCAGTTCTTC CASSVGQGTYNEQFF
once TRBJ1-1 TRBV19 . TGTGCCAGTAGTATACAAGGGGCCGGGAACACTGAAGCTTTCTTT CASSIQGAGNTEAFF
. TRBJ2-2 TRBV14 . TGTGCCAGCAGTGTTCTTGCAGGCAGAAGGAACACCGGGGAGCTGTTTTTT CASSVLAGRRNTGELFF